These 21 T cell receptor beta chains originate from one sample sequenced in a study of cytomegalovirus exposure and HLA in healthy donors. PCR involved 60 Vbeta and 13 Jbeta primers. The protocol was immunoSEQ multiplex PCR, while the TCRdb copy is restricted to in-frame clones and leaves out a portion. The table records about 200,000 clones, roughly four fifths of them present only once. Sequences were obtained from PBMCs. All receptors come from a girl aged 2 to 9 in good health and CMV-seronegative.

The gene calls are TRBV7-9 and TRBJ1-4; D unclear. Trimming left V 4 bases short and J 3 bases short, with 12 bases between. The V gene's germline CDR1 is SEHNR and CDR2 FQNEAQ (reference sequence). CDR3 length equals 15 residues. The CDR3 protein is CASSSGLLANEKLFF. In DNA form, the CDR3 reads TGTGCCAGCAGCTCGGGTCTCCTCGCTAATGAAAAACTGTTTTTT.

This chain links TRBV30 with TRBJ2-3, with TRBD2 matching 7 bases. Germline values: CDR1 GTSNPN, CDR2 SVGIG (reference sequence). This CDR3 is built from 15 residues. J was trimmed by 2 bases and V by 0 bases; bases with no gene match: 5. CDR3 nucleotides: TGTGCCTGGAGTGTTGCTAGCGGACCCACAGATACGCAGTATTTT. Its translation: CAWSVASGPTDTQYF.

This clone has just one count. The chain uses TRBV25-1 and TRBJ2-3; 8 bases fit TRBD2. The CDR3 loop spans 18 amino acids. Germline V gene sequence: CDR1 MGHDK, CDR2 SYGVNS. The J segment lost 3 bases and the V segment lost 3 bases, leaving 14 bases of the junction unmatched. In DNA, the CDR3 is TGTGCCAGCAGTGATAATGCCGGGGGGGGCAGTCCGACAGATACGCAGTATTTT. Amino acid sequence: CASSDNAGGGSPTDTQYF.

The rearrangement links TRBV29-1 to TRBJ2-5; D not resolved. The ends were cut back, 7 bases at V and 9 bases at J, with 15 bases in the middle. CDR1 is SQVTM, CDR2 ANQGSEA, per germline. The length of the CDR3 is 11 residues. Here the CDR3 DNA reads TGCAGCGCCGCCCTAGGTGCTCCCCAGTACTTC. Its translation: CSAALGAPQYF.

The CDR3, as DNA: TGTGCCAGCAGTGAATTCATAGCCGAGCAGTACTTC. It translates to CASSEFIAEQYF. The chain carries TRBV2 and TRBJ2-7; no clear D. V lost 2 bases and J lost 6, with 8 bases in between. The germline gives CDR1 SNHLY, CDR2 FYNNEI. This CDR3 comprises 12 residues.

The chain carries TRBV2 and TRBJ1-3; 7 bases map to TRBD1. The germline CDR1 and CDR2 sequences are SNHLY and FYNNEI. CDR3 length: 13 residues. J gave up 0 bases and V 10 bases, and 3 bases lay outside the gene matches. This chain's CDR3 is CATPGGSGNTIYF. DNA for the CDR3: TGTGCCACCCCAGGGGGCTCTGGAAACACCATATATTTT.

This clone was seen just once. This chain connects TRBV2 to TRBJ1-6, with TRBD1 identical over 7 bases. CDR1 is SNHLY and CDR2 is FYNNEI in the germline V gene. After removal of 10 bases from V and 7 bases from J, the junction contained 7 bases not matched to a gene. There are 13 residues in the CDR3. DNA for the CDR3: TGTGCCACCTCAGGGACAGAAAATTCACCCCTCCACTTT. It is translated as CATSGTENSPLHF.

The sample holds one count of this clone. The gene calls are TRBV2 and TRBJ2-5; D call uncertain. Germline CDR1 is SNHLY and CDR2 is FYNNEI. With 4 bases removed from V and 4 bases from J, the gap between germline ends came to 4 bases. The CDR3 totals 11 residues. CDR3: CASSAGETQYF. CDR3 nucleotide sequence: TGTGCCAGCAGTGCCGGAGAGACCCAGTACTTC.

The chain has TRBV2 and TRBJ2-1, with 13 bases fitting TRBD2. The germline gives CDR1 SNHLY, CDR2 FYNNEI. Trimming at V came to 10 bases and at J to 6 bases, leaving 12 bases not matched to a gene. This CDR3 contains 16 residues. The CDR3 sequence is CATAGGLAGPRNEQFF. CDR3 coding DNA: TGTGCCACCGCTGGGGGACTAGCGGGACCCCGCAATGAGCAGTTCTTC.

V gene TRBV30 combines with J gene TRBJ2-1; TRBD2 matches 7 bases. From germline, CDR1 is GTSNPN and CDR2 SVGIG (reference sequence). The CDR3 sequence is 12 residues long. V lost 3 bases to trimming and J lost 10 bases; unmatched junction nucleotides: 6. CDR3 region: CAWSRGVGEQFF. CDR3 DNA sequence: TGTGCCTGGAGCCGGGGGGTAGGGGAGCAGTTCTTC.

The rearrangement uses TRBV10-1 and TRBJ1-5, with a weak D call TRBD1 (5 bases). The CDR3 length is 17 residues. Trimming took 8 bases from V and 2 from J, leaving 22 bases between them. Germline assignment: CDR1 WNHNN and CDR2 SYGVQD (reference sequence). The CDR3 nucleotides are TGCGCCAGCGGAAAGGAGGGGACGAACCAGGGCAATCAGCCCCAGCATTTT. This gives the protein CASGKEGTNQGNQPQHF.

The CDR3 DNA is TGTGCCAGCAGTGAATCAGGCGAGACCCAGTACTTC. It codes for CASSESGETQYF. J is TRBJ2-5 and V is TRBV6-1; D not certain. Trimming shortened V by 2 bases and J by 5 bases, and 6 bases separated the two germline ends. Germline CDR1 MNHNS, CDR2 SASEGT. This CDR3 is 12 amino acids long.

V is TRBV19 and J is TRBJ1-4; 9 bases are shared with TRBD1. The V and J ends lost 3 bases and 7 bases, in that order; junction bases with no gene match: 3. Germline CDR1 LNHDA, CDR2 SQIVND (reference sequence). The CDR3 runs 14 residues. CDR3: CASSMGQGAEKLFF. CDR3 DNA: TGTGCCAGTAGTATGGGACAGGGTGCTGAAAAACTGTTTTTT.

The J gene is TRBJ2-7, the V gene TRBV15, with 10 bases fitting TRBD1. The V and J ends lost 3 bases and 4 bases, in that order; junction bases with no gene match: 9. The CDR3 has 16 amino acids. From germline, CDR1 is LNHNV and CDR2 YYDKDF (reference sequence). The CDR3 DNA reads TGTGCCACCAGCAGCCCTAGACAGGGGGCCGCGTACGAGCAGTACTTC. Protein sequence: CATSSPRQGAAYEQYF.

The chain is built from TRBV9 and TRBJ2-3; 11 bases fit TRBD2. J gave up 6 bases and V 0 bases, and 9 bases lay outside the gene matches. Per the germline V gene, CDR1 is SGDLS and CDR2 is YYNGEE. The CDR3 has 17 amino acids. The CDR3 nucleotides read TGTGCCAGCAGCGTAGGTGCTAGCGGGGGGCCCGGGGATACGCAGTATTTT. This encodes CASSVGASGGPGDTQYF.

V and J are TRBV7-9 and TRBJ1-1; 8 positions agree with TRBD1. In germline, CDR1 is SEHNR, CDR2 FQNEAQ (reference sequence). The trim removed 6 bases at V and 5 bases at J, leaving 11 bases unmatched. The CDR3 length is 15 residues. CDR3 nucleotides: TGTGCCAGCAGACGGCCCCAGGGGGCTTGGACTGAAGCTTTCTTT. It yields the protein CASRRPQGAWTEAFF.

The V call is TRBV7-9, the J call TRBJ2-1, with 9 bases matching TRBD2. The CDR3 contains 15 residues. The J segment lost 8 bases and the V segment lost 5 bases, leaving 10 bases of the junction unmatched. In germline, CDR1 is SEHNR, CDR2 FQNEAQ (reference sequence). The CDR3 spells CASSTVRGGKDEQFF. CDR3 in DNA: TGTGCCAGCAGCACGGTGCGGGGGGGGAAAGATGAGCAGTTCTTC. The variable domain in full, with the rest retrieved from reference TRBV7-9 and TRBJ2-1, is DTGVSQNPRHKITKRGQNVTFRCDPISEHNRLYWYRQTLGQGPEFLTYFQNEAQLEKSRLLSDRFSAERPKGSFSTLEIQRTEQGDSAMYLCASSTVRGGKDEQFFGPGTRLTVL.

This clone turned up a few times. The chain has TRBV15 and TRBJ1-2, with D unclear. Germline-derived CDR1 and CDR2 are LNHNV and YYDKDF (reference sequence). This CDR3 contains 17 residues. V lost 0 bases and J 8 bases, leaving 22 bases between the germline ends. The chain's CDR3 is CATSREMATASGWGYTF. In DNA form, the CDR3 reads TGTGCCACCAGCAGAGAAATGGCCACGGCCTCCGGGTGGGGCTACACCTTC.

The V gene is TRBV6-6, the J gene TRBJ2-2, with no clear D. The CDR3 is 12 amino acids. CDR1 is MNHNY and CDR2 is SVGAGI in the germline V gene (reference sequence). Trimming left V 6 bases short and J 6 bases short, with 8 bases between. The CDR3 DNA reads as TGTGCCAGCAGCCAACACCCCGGGGAGCTGTTTTTT. This translates into CASSQHPGELFF.

The chain recombines TRBV25-1 with TRBJ2-2, with a tentative D call TRBD2 (6 bases). This CDR3 contains 16 residues. V shed 3 bases and J shed 10 bases, with 21 bases lying between them. Germline CDR1 reads MGHDK; CDR2 reads SYGVNS. Here the CDR3 DNA reads TGTGCCAGCAGTGATTCAGTGACTAGGGGAGTCGAGGAGCTGTTTTTT. It encodes CASSDSVTRGVEELFF.

The gene calls are TRBV6-1 and TRBJ1-6; 10 positions agree with TRBD1. Unmatched junction bases numbered 9, after V lost 2 bases and J lost 5 bases. Germline assignment: CDR1 MNHNS and CDR2 SASEGT. This CDR3 region has 18 residues. The CDR3 here is CASSEISGDRGHNSPLHF. The CDR3, as DNA: TGTGCCAGCAGTGAAATCTCAGGCGACAGGGGGCATAATTCACCCCTCCACTTT.